The T cell receptor beta chain under discussion was sequenced for a study of T cell changes during pregnancy in multiple sclerosis. The protocol was immunoSEQ multiplex PCR, while the TCRdb copy is restricted to in-frame clones and leaves out a portion. The sample lists some 51,000 clones, about 94% occurring once. The germline V gene has CDR1 MNHNS and CDR2 SASEGT. This CDR3 contains 13 residues. With 1 base removed from V and 4 bases from J, the gap between germline ends came to 5 bases. The source is a female donor with multiple sclerosis, enrolled in a pregnancy study. The input for sequencing was CD4+ T cells from peripheral blood mononuclear cells, taken in the first trimester of pregnancy. V and J are TRBV6-1 and TRBJ1-5; D is unclear. The CDR3 here is CASSEVTNQPQHF. Written as DNA, the CDR3 is TGTGCCAGCAGTGAAGTAACTAATCAGCCCCAGCATTTT.